This entry lists 16 T cell receptor beta chains sequenced from one sample in a study of T cells in Graves' hyperthyroidism and ophthalmopathy. It was RNA transcripts that yielded the amplified TCR beta CDR3 regions. A first-round RT-PCR of the TCR CDR3 used the HTBI primer set. TCRdb passed the multiplex PCR reads through MiXCR, listing each CDR3 protein once. The data contain roughly 100,000 distinct CDR3 sequences, over 50% of them singletons. Sequences were obtained from blood. The source of these receptors is a woman aged 40 to 50 with Graves' hyperthyroidism.

There are a few counts of this clonotype. This rearrangement joins TRBV27 to TRBJ1-1; no firm D call. Per germline, CDR1 MNHEY and CDR2 SMNVEV (reference sequence). The V end was cut by 2 bases, the J end by 2 bases, with 6 bases between. The CDR3 runs 13 residues. The DNA for the CDR3 is TGTGCCAGCAGTTTAGCACGCAACACTGAAGCTTTCTTT. Protein: CASSLARNTEAFF.

The J gene is TRBJ1-2, the V gene TRBV15; unclear D gene. The CDR3 is made up of 15 amino acids. Trimming shortened V by 4 bases and J by 4 bases, and 16 bases separated the two germline ends. Germline loops: CDR1 LNHNV, CDR2 YYDKDF (reference sequence). The CDR3: CATSTTTPGGYGYTF. CDR3 DNA: TGTGCCACCAGCACTACGACGCCAGGAGGCTATGGCTACACCTTC.

The gene calls are TRBV18 and TRBJ1-1; D is uncertain. The germline V gene has CDR1 KGHSH and CDR2 LQKENI. Trimming removed 3 bases at V and 4 bases at J, with 15 bases between. This CDR3 is 15 amino acids long. This CDR3 is CASSPGVARVTEAFF. CDR3 nucleotide sequence: TGTGCCAGCTCACCCGGTGTGGCTCGGGTCACTGAAGCTTTCTTT.

V and J are TRBV2 and TRBJ1-3, with D tentatively TRBD1 (6 bases). Germline loops: CDR1 SNHLY, CDR2 FYNNEI. The length of the CDR3 is 14 residues. The ends were cut back, 7 bases at V and 9 bases at J, with 19 bases in the middle. In DNA form, the CDR3 reads TGTGCCAGCATGCGACAGGCCCGTGGGGGCACCATATATTTT. It yields the protein CASMRQARGGTIYF.

This clonotype was seen ten or more times. V usage is TRBV5-1 and J usage is TRBJ2-7, with TRBD1 matching 12 bases. The V segment lost 0 bases and the J segment 5 bases; nucleotides outside the gene matches: 9. This CDR3 region has 17 residues. The V gene's germline CDR1 is SGHRS and CDR2 YFSETQ. DNA of the CDR3: TGCGCCAGCAGCTTGGAGGTACTGGGGACAGGGGGCCACGAGCAGTACTTC. Its translation: CASSLEVLGTGGHEQYF.

This clonotype came up many times. J is TRBJ1-3 and V is TRBV5-1; no clear D gene. CDR1 and CDR2 (germline): SGHRS, YFSETQ. The CDR3 is 15 amino acids. The ends were cut back, 7 bases at V and 0 bases at J, with 14 bases in the middle. The CDR3 spells CASSWTPDSGNTIYF. DNA for the CDR3: TGCGCCAGCTCCTGGACGCCTGACTCTGGAAACACCATATATTTT.

This clonotype was seen at least ten times. This sequence joins TRBV5-1 and TRBJ1-6, with D possibly matching TRBD1 (5 bases). The germline V gene has CDR1 SGHRS and CDR2 YFSETQ. The CDR3 contains 15 residues. Trimming stripped 0 bases from V and 7 bases from J, with 11 bases between. The CDR3 DNA reads TGCGCCAGCAGCTTGGTTCCCAAGGGGAATTCACCCCTCCACTTT. Protein sequence: CASSLVPKGNSPLHF.

This clonotype was seen repeatedly, ten times or more. V is TRBV6-6 and J is TRBJ1-4; unclear D gene. Per the germline V gene, CDR1 is MNHNY and CDR2 is SVGAGI (reference sequence). V lost 5 bases and J 3 bases, leaving 13 bases between the germline ends. This CDR3 region has 15 residues. The CDR3 reads CASSEEEVSNEKLFF. Here the CDR3 DNA reads TGTGCCAGCAGTGAAGAAGAGGTATCTAATGAAAAACTGTTTTTT.

In this sample, this clonotype turned up a few times. The chain carries TRBV30 and TRBJ1-3, with a weak D call TRBD1 (6 bases). Germline CDR1 and CDR2: GTSNPN and SVGIG (reference sequence). The germline V and J ends were trimmed by 1 base and 9 bases, with 22 bases remaining between them. The CDR3 runs to 16 residues. The CDR3 protein is CAWSGRGGTRFSTIYF. The CDR3 coding sequence is TGTGCCTGGAGTGGCCGAGGGGGTACCCGGTTTAGCACCATATATTTT. Full variable domain (outside the CDR3, taken from reference TRBV30 and TRBJ1-3): SQTIHQWPATLVQPVGSPLSLECTVEGTSNPNLYWYRQAAGRGLQLLFYSVGIGQISSEVPQNLSASRPQDRQFILSSKKLLLSDSGFYLCAWSGRGGTRFSTIYFGEGSWLTVV.

This chain links TRBV2 with TRBJ2-5, with TRBD2 matching 8 bases. Trimming cost V 10 bases and J 5 bases; bases outside gene matches: 9. Per the germline V gene, CDR1 is SNHLY and CDR2 is FYNNEI. The CDR3 is 13 residues long. CDR3 residues: CAIPGLVAETQYF. The CDR3 nucleotides read TGTGCCATCCCGGGACTAGTAGCGGAGACCCAGTACTTC.

This clonotype was counted a few times. This rearrangement joins TRBV18 to TRBJ1-3; no firm D call. The CDR3 totals 14 residues. Trimming pared 3 bases from V and 4 bases from J, leaving 10 bases between. Germline V CDR1 and CDR2: KGHSH, LQKENI. CDR3 in amino acids: CASSPEWRGNTIYF. The CDR3, as DNA: TGTGCCAGCTCACCGGAGTGGCGAGGAAACACCATATATTTT.

In the case of this clonotype: Since a much larger clone is just one base distant, this may be a read error. This chain joins TRBV10-3 and TRBJ1-4; 10 bases fit TRBD1. The CDR3 runs to 20 residues. Germline lookup yields CDR1 ENHRY and CDR2 SYGVKD. The CDR3 is CASSYLATGGFLATNEKPFF. DNA of the CDR3: TGTGCCAGCAGTTACCTTGCGACAGGGGGCTTTCTTGCAACTAATGAAAAACCGTTTTTT.

This clonotype has a single count. The rearrangement joins TRBV9 to TRBJ2-2, with 8 bases that match TRBD2. The length of the CDR3 is 14 residues. Germline values: CDR1 SGDLS, CDR2 YYNGEE. V dropped 6 bases and J dropped 6; count of bases not matched to a gene: 7. Written as DNA, the CDR3 is TGTGCCAGCACCCGGGGGGGAGAGGCCGGGGAGCTGTTTTTT. It yields the protein CASTRGGEAGELFF.

The V and J genes are TRBV15 and TRBJ2-7; perhaps TRBD1 as D (6 bases). Trimming pared 1 base from V and 5 bases from J, leaving 9 bases between. Germline values: CDR1 LNHNV, CDR2 YYDKDF (reference sequence). CDR3 length: 13 amino acids. CDR3 sequence: CATSRGRGHEQYF. The CDR3 region has the DNA TGTGCCACCAGCAGAGGCAGGGGTCACGAGCAGTACTTC.

The gene calls are TRBV7-9 and TRBJ2-5; 9 bases agree with TRBD1. V lost 6 bases to trimming and J lost 6 bases; unmatched junction nucleotides: 8. The CDR3 sequence is 14 residues long. Germline CDR1 is SEHNR and CDR2 is FQNEAQ (reference sequence). CDR3 bases: TGTGCCAGCAGGCCACAGGGGGCTGGGAAGACCCAGTACTTC. Translating gives CASRPQGAGKTQYF.

This chain uses TRBV25-1 with TRBJ2-5, with a possible D match to TRBD2 (5 bases). The CDR3 contains 14 residues. The germline gives CDR1 MGHDK, CDR2 SYGVNS. Trimming removed 1 base from V and 4 bases from J, with 10 bases in between. Written as DNA, the CDR3 is TGTGCCAGCAGTGAATTGCTAGCCATAGAGACCCAGTACTTC. Translated, it gives CASSELLAIETQYF.